This T cell receptor beta chain was sequenced in a study of T cells in Graves' hyperthyroidism and ophthalmopathy. V trimming: 3 bases; J trimming: 2 bases; junction bases outside the gene matches: 10. The CDR3 contains 17 residues. Germline V gives CDR1 MDHEN, CDR2 SYDVKM. This clonotype was recorded many times. Researchers took RNA transcripts and amplified the TCR beta CDR3 regions from them. The HTBI primer set served for first-round RT-PCR of the TCR CDR3. TCRdb re-analysed the multiplex PCR reads in MiXCR, keeping a single row per CDR3 protein. The profile shows approximately 410,000 distinct CDR3 sequences, roughly an eighth of them singletons.

The TCR comes from a woman younger than 35 with Graves' hyperthyroidism. This chain connects TRBV28 to TRBJ2-7; 10 bases align to TRBD2. Specimen: blood. The chain's CDR3 is CASSLPLAGERTYEQYF. Here the CDR3 DNA reads TGTGCCAGCAGTTTGCCGCTAGCGGGGGAACGGACCTACGAGCAGTACTTC.